The present entry profiles one T cell receptor (beta chain) with its context. Only one count was recorded for this clone. Its cognate antigen has yet to be identified. This may be a read error, as it is one base from a much larger clone. Gene names and germline sequences refer to the mouse in this case. The read ends 1 residue shy of where the CDR3 ends; the end is completed using the germline J gene. Libraries were made using the immunoSEQ multiplex PCR assay. TCRbeta CDR3 sequencing was done by Adaptive Biotechnologies at survey depth, reporting CDR3 sequences, V/J genes, productive frequency and template counts. Amplification of TCR beta CDR3 regions started from genomic DNA instead of RNA. For the original study's pipeline: Jensen-Shannon divergence served to quantify pairwise repertoire overlap between tissues, with 0 meaning identical and 1 meaning complete divergence. Tissues were clustered by single-linkage agglomerative hierarchical clustering of pairwise JSD values, and the clustering results were displayed as dendrograms. GLIPH2 was applied to all patient samples using simulation_depth 1000, kmer_min_depth 3, and cdr3_length_cutoff 8, and only groups with more than two unique CDR3s were retained. A standardized tissue-overlap score extrapolated Jaccard GLIPH-group overlap across patients to a standard repertoire size of 1000 clones. Linear mixed-effect models, with tissue as a fixed effect and individual as a random effect, were used to test how diversity related to clinical or experimental variables. TCRdb re-hosts the immuneACCESS table, in-frame sequences only. Its copies lack some clones; in the studies checked, an unresolved V gene accounts for under half of them, and the cause for the rest is not known. The V and J calls and clone size come from that table; D and trimming were worked out from the DNA. For this sample the table gives over 7,000 clones, of which approximately 37% were detected only once. Together, the top ten hold over 2.5% of the sample.

Per the germline V gene (reference sequence), SNHLY is the CDR1 and FYNGKV is the CDR2. V gives up 6 bases and J gives up 0 bases, and the segment between their germline ends measures 8 bases. The cysteine opens and the phenylalanine closes a CDR3 of 13 amino acids. The CDR3 was read in part: 36 bases, with the frame set at base 1. This sample is part of a study of tissue T cells after allogeneic stem cell transplantation (dated by TCRdb to 2022 to 2024). For the wider study: The study profiled TCR beta repertoires in many tissues obtained from research autopsies of patients with and without GVHD, and also in mouse models of GVHD. On the human side, the study was prospective and observational, with no blinding or randomization.

Study-level results and caveats: Within patients, how anatomically similar tissues were was a major factor shaping TCR repertoire composition, regardless of disease or transplant status. Blood and spleen T cells captured only a limited portion of the TCR repertoire detected in tissues, in both patients and mice. Not many T cell clones showed up in more than one patient, yet clustering based on motifs uncovered repertoire signatures that were shared across patients in a tissue-specific way. The patient cohort was small and clinically heterogeneous, and sampling depth was acknowledged as a limitation. Which tissue TCRs were alloreactive or antigen-specific was not determined in the study, and some clones might have been persisting host cells.

Explained via the paper, the time point label denotes: mouse harvest day 14 after allogeneic transplant. Each mouse graft consisted of 10^7 T-cell-depleted bone marrow cells plus 10^6 splenic CD5+ T cells and was given by tail vein injection. GVHD in mice was modeled with a major MHC-mismatch B6 (H2b) into BALB/c (H2d) model, and tissues were profiled at day 7 or 14. On day 7 or 14 post-transplant, mouse tissues and retro-orbital blood were harvested with separate sterile tools for each animal, and livers were flushed beforehand. Before genomic DNA was isolated with the DNeasy Blood & Tissue Kit, mouse tissues were minced with razor blades in buffered saline.

The clonotype comes from a female BALB/c mouse given C57BL/6 T cells with graft-versus-host disease after an allogeneic hematopoietic cell transplant. Sequencing input: skin. In this chain, TRBV3 is recombined with TRBJ1-2, and TRBD1 may be the D gene, going by 6 matching bases. CDR3 DNA (partial): TGTGCCAGCAGTCGACAGGCAAACTCCGACTACACC. Translated, it gives CASSRQANSDYT. The full CDR3 reads CASSRQANSDYTF.